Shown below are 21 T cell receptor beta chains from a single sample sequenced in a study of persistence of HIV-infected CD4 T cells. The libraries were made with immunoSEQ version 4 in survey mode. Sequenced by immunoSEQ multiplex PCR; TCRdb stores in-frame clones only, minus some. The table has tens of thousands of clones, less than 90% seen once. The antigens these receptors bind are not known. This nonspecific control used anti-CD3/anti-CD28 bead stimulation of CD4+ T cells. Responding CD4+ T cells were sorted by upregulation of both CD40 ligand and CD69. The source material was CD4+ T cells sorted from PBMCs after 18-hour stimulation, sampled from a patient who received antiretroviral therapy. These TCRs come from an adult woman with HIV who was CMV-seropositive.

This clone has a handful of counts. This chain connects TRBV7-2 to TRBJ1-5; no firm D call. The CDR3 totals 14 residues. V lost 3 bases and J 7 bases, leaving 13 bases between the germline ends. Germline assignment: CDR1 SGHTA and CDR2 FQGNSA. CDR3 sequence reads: CASSFGNLDQPQHF. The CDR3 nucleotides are TGTGCCAGCAGCTTCGGGAACCTGGACCAGCCCCAGCATTTT.

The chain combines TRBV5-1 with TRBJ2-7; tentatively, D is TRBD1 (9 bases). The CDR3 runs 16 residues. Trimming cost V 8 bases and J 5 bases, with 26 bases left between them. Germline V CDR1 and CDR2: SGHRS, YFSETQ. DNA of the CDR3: TGCGCCAGTACCCCGGGGGGGGGACAGGGAGTCCACGAGCAGTACTTC. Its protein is CASTPGGGQGVHEQYF.

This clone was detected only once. The CDR3 bases are TGTGCCAGCTCACCGGGGTTGGGCAGAAACACTGAAGCTTTCTTT. Amino acid sequence: CASSPGLGRNTEAFF. The chain combines TRBV18 with TRBJ1-1; D gene ambiguous. Deletions cut 3 bases from V and 2 bases from J, with 13 bases between. This CDR3 contains 15 residues. Germline V gives CDR1 KGHSH, CDR2 LQKENI.

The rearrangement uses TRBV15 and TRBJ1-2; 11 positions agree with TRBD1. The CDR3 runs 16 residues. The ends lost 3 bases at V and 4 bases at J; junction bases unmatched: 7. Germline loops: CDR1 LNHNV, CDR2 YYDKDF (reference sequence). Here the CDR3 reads CATSRWGQGVCYGYTF. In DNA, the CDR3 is TGTGCCACCAGCAGGTGGGGACAGGGGGTTTGCTATGGCTACACCTTC. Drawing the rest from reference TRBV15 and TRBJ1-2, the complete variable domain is DAMVIQNPRYQVTQFGKPVTLSCSQTLNHNVMYWYQQKSSQAPKLLFHYYDKDFNNEADTPDNFQSRRPNTSFCFLDIRSPGLGDTAMYLCATSRWGQGVCYGYTFGSGTRLTVV.

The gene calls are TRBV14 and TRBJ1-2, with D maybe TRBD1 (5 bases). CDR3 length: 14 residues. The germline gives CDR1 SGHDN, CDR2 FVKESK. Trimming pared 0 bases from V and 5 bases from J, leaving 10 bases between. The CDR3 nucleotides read TGTGCCAGCAGCCAAGAAGCCAGGGAGTATGGCTACACCTTC. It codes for CASSQEAREYGYTF.

The CDR3 region is CASSAGFSLSPLHF. CDR3 bases: TGTGCCAGCAGTGCGGGGTTTAGCTTGTCACCCCTCCACTTT. The chain combines TRBV6-4 with TRBJ1-6; no clear D gene. The CDR3 length is 14 residues. The germline V gene encodes CDR1 MRHNA and CDR2 SNTAGT. V dropped 4 bases and J dropped 10 bases, with 14 bases sitting between them.

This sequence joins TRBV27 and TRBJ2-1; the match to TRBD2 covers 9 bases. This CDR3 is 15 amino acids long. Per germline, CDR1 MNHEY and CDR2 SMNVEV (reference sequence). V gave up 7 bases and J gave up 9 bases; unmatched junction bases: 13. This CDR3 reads CASNVVAGGPGEQFF. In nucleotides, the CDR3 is TGTGCCAGCAACGTGGTGGCGGGGGGGCCCGGTGAGCAGTTCTTC.

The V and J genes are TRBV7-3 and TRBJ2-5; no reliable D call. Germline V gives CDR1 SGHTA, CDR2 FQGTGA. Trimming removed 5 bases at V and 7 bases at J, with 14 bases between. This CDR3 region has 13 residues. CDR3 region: CASSQEVVGTQYF. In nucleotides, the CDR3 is TGTGCCAGCAGCCAAGAGGTAGTGGGGACCCAGTACTTC.

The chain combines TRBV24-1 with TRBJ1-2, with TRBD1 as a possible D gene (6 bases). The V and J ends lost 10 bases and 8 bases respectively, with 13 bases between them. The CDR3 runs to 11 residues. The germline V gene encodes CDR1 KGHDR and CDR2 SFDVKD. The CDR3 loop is CATRGVDGYTF. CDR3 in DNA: TGTGCCACGAGGGGGGTGGACGGCTACACCTTC.

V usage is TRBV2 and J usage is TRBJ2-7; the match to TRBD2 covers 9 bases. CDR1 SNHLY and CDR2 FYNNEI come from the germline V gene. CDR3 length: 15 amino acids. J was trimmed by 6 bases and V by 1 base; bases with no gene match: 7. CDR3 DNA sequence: TGTGCCAGCAGTGAAGAGGTAGCGGGGGAACCCGAGCAGTACGTC. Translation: CASSEEVAGEPEQYV.

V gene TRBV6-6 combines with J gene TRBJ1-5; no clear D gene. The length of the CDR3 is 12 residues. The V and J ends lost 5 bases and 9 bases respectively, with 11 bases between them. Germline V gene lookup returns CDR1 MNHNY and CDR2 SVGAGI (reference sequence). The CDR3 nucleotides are TGTGCCAGCAGTGATTCCCGGGGGCCCCAGCATTTT. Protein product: CASSDSRGPQHF.

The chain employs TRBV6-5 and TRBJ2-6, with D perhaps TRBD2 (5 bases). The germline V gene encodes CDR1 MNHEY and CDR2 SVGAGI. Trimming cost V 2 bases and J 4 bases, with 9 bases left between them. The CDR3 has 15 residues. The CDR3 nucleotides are TGTGCCAGCAGTTACCGGGGATCGGGGGCCAACGTCCTGACTTTC. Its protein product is CASSYRGSGANVLTF.

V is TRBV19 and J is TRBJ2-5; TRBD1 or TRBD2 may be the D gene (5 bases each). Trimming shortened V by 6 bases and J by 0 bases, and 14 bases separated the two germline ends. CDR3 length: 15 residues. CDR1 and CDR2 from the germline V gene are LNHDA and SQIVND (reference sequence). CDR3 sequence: CASSPPRDHQETQYF. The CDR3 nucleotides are TGTGCCAGTAGCCCTCCGAGGGACCACCAAGAGACCCAGTACTTC. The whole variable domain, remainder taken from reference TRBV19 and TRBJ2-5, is DGGITQSPKYLFRKEGQNVTLSCEQNLNHDAMYWYRQDPGQGLRLIYYSQIVNDFQKGDIAEGYSVSREKKESFPLTVTSAQKNPTAFYLCASSPPRDHQETQYFGPGTRLLVL.

The CDR3 loop is CASTERRYNSPLHF. The CDR3 region has the DNA TGTGCCAGCACCGAGAGACGGTATAATTCACCCCTCCACTTT. The V gene is TRBV6-5, the J gene TRBJ1-6; no reliable D call. CDR3 size: 14 residues. Germline CDR1 MNHEY, CDR2 SVGAGI. V was cut by 7 bases and J by 4 bases, with 11 bases left in between.

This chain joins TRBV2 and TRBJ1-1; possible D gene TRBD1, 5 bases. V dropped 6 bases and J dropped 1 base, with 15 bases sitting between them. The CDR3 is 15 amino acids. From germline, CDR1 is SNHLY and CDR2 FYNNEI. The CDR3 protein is CASRDWGLTNTEAFF. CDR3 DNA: TGTGCCAGCAGGGATTGGGGACTTACGAACACTGAAGCTTTCTTT.

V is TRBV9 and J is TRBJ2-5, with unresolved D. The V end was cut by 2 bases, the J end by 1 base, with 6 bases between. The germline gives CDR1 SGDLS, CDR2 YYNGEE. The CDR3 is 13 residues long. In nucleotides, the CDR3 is TGTGCCAGCAGCGTCGGTCTCCAAGAGACCCAGTACTTC. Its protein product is CASSVGLQETQYF.

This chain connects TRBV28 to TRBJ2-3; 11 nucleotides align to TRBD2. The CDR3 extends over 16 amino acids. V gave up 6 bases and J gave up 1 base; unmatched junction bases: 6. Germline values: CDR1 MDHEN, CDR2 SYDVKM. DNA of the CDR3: TGTGCCAGCAGGACTAGCGGGGAGAAGGGCACAGATACGCAGTATTTT. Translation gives CASRTSGEKGTDTQYF.

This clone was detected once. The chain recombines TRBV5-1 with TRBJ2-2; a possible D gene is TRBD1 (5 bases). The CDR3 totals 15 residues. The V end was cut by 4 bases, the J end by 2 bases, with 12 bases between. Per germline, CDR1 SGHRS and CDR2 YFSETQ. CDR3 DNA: TGCGCCAGCAGCCCTGGACATGACAACACCGGGGAGCTGTTTTTT. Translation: CASSPGHDNTGELFF.

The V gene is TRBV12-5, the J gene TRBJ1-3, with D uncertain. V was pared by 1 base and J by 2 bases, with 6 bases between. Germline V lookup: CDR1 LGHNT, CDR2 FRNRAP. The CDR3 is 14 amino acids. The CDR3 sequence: CASGLGLPGNTIYF. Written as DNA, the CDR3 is TGTGCTAGTGGTTTGGGACTCCCTGGAAACACCATATATTTT. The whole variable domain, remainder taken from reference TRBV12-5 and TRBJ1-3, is DARVTQTPRHKVTEMGQEVTMRCQPILGHNTVFWYRQTMMQGLELLAYFRNRAPLDDSGMPKDRFSAEMPDATLATLKIQPSEPRDSAVYFCASGLGLPGNTIYFGEGSWLTVV.

Written as DNA, the CDR3 is TGTGCCAGCAGCACTGGCGGGGGGGCCTGGGAGACCCAGTACTTC. It codes for CASSTGGGAWETQYF. This rearrangement joins TRBV21-1 to TRBJ2-5; the table assigns TRBD2, which was not confirmed against the DNA. TRBV21-1 is classified as a pseudogene. The CDR3 runs 15 residues.

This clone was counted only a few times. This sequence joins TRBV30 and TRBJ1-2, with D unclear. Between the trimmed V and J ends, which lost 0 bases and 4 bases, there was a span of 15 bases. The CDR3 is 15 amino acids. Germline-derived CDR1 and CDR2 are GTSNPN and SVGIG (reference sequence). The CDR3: CAWSVRNLGSYGYTF. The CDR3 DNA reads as TGTGCCTGGAGTGTCCGGAACCTAGGGAGCTATGGCTACACCTTC.